The entry that follows covers one TCR beta chain sequence. Germline assignment: CDR1 KGHSH and CDR2 LQKENI. The CDR3 runs to 13 residues. The V end lost 2 bases, the J end lost 4 bases, and 9 bases lay between the germline ends. These data come from a study of Ad26.COV2.S vaccination and SARS-CoV-2 variants. Documented treatment: about 20 received Ad26.COV2.S at low or high dose, single or two shots; 5 received placebo; per-sample allocation not given. The investigators took samples on day 63 after the first vaccine or placebo injection. Libraries were prepared by immunoSEQ multiplex PCR; TCRdb keeps only in-frame clonotypes and omits some of them. The sample records fewer than 400,000 clones, 85% being singletons.

The source of this sequence is a person between 18 and 60 years old who received the Ad26.COV2.S COVID-19 vaccine or a placebo. The sequences come from peripheral blood, collected in a trial of Ad26.COV2.S vaccine versus placebo. The rearrangement joins TRBV18 to TRBJ2-7, with D hard to call. The chain's CDR3 is CASSPSQRYEQYF. The CDR3 DNA is TGTGCCAGCTCACCAAGCCAGAGATACGAGCAGTACTTC.